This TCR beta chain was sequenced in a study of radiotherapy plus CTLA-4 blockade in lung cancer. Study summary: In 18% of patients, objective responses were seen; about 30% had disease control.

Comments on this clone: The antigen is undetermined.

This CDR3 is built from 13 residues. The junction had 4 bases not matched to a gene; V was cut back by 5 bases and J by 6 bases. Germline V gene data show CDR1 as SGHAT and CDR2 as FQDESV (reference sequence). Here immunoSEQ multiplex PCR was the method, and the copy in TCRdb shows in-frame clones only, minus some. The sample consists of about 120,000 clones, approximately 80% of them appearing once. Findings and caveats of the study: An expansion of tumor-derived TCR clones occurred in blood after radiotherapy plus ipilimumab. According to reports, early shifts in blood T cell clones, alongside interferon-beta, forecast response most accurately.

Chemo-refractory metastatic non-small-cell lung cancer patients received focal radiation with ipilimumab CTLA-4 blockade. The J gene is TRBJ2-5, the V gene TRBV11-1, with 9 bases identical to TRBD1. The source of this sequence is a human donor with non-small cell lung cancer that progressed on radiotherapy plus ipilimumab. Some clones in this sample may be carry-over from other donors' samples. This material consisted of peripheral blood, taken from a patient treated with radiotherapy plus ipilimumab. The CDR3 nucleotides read TGTGCCAGCAGCGGGACAGGGAAACAGACCCAGTACTTC. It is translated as CASSGTGKQTQYF.